This TCR beta chain was documented in a study of T cell repertoires in cytomegalovirus infection. A word on this clonotype: Its cognate antigen is unknown.

This CDR3 is built from 13 residues. V lost 6 bases and J 6 bases, leaving 14 bases between the germline ends. Germline loops: CDR1 KGHSH, CDR2 LQKENI. TCRdb re-derived calls from the reads in MiXCR, one entry per CDR3 protein. The table has hundreds of thousands of distinct CDR3 sequences, around 35% seen once. This specimen was cultured PBMCs, taken from culture after CMV antigen stimulation. The receptor was derived from a human donor in good health (CMV status not recorded). Some clones in this sample may be carry-over from other donors' samples. The chain links TRBV18 to TRBJ1-2; D remains ambiguous. The CDR3: CASSKTDWDGYTF. CDR3 DNA sequence: TGTGCCAGCTCTAAGACTGACTGGGATGGCTACACCTTC.